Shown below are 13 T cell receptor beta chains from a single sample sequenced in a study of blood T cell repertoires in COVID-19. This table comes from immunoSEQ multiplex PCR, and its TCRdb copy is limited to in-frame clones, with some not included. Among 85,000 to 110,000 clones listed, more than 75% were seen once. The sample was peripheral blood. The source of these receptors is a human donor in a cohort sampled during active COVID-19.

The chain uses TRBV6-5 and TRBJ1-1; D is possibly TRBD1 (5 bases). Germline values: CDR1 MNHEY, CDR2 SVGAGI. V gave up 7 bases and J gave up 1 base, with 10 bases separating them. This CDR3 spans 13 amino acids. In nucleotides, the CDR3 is TGTGCCAGCATTAATGGACAGAACACTGAAGCTTTCTTT. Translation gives CASINGQNTEAFF.

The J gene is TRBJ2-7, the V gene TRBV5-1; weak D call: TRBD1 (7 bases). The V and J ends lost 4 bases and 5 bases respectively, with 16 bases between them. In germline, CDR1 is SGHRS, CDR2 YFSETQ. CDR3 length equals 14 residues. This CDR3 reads CASSQAGGFDEQYF. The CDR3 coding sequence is TGCGCCAGCAGCCAAGCAGGGGGGTTCGACGAGCAGTACTTC.

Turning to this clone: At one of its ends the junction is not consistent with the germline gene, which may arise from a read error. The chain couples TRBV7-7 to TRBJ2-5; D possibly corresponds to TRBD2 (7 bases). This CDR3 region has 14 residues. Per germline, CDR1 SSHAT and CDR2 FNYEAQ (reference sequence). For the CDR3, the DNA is TGTGCTAGCAGCTTAGGCGGGGGCGGAGAGACCCAGTACTTC. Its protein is CASSLGGGGETQYF.

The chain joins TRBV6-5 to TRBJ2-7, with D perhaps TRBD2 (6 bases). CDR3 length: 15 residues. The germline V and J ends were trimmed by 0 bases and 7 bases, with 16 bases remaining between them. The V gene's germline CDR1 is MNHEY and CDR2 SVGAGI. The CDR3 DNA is TGTGCCAGCAGTTACTCGAGTACCAGGGCGGGAGAGCAGTACTTC. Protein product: CASSYSSTRAGEQYF.

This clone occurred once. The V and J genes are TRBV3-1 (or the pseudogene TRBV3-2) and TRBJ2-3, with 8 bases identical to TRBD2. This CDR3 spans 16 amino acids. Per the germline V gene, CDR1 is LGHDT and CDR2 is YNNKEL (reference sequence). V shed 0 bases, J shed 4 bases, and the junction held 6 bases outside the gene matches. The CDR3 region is CASSQDPGGEADTQYF. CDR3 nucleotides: TGTGCCAGCAGCCAAGATCCCGGGGGGGAAGCAGATACGCAGTATTTT.

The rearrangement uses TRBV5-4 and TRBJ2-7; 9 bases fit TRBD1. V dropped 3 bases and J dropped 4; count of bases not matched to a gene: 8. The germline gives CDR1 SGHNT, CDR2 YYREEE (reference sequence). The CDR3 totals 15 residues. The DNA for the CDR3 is TGTGCCAGCAGCTCACCACAGGGGGCATTTTACGAGCAGTACTTC. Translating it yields CASSSPQGAFYEQYF.

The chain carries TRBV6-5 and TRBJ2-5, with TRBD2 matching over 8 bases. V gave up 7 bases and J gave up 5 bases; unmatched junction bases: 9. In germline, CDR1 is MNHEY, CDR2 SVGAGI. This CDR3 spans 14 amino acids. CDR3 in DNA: TGTGCCAGCATACCCGGGGGGGCCGTCGAGACCCAGTACTTC. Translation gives CASIPGGAVETQYF.

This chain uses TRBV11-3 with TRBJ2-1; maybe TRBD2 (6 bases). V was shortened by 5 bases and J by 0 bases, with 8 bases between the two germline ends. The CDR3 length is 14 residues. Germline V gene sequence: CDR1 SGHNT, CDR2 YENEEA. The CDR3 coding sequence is TGTGCCAGCAGCCCCGGGGGCTCCTACAATGAGCAGTTCTTC. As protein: CASSPGGSYNEQFF.

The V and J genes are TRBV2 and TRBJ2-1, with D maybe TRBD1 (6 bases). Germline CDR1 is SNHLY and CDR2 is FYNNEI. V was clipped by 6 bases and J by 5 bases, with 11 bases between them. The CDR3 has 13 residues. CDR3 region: CASREDSHNEQFF. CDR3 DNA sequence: TGTGCCAGCAGGGAGGACAGCCACAATGAGCAGTTCTTC.

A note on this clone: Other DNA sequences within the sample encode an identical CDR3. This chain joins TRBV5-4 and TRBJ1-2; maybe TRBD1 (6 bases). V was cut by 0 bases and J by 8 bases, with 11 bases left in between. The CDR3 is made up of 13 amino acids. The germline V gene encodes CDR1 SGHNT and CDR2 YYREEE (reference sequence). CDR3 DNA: TGTGCCAGCAGCTTGGACAGGGACCGAGGCTACACCTTC. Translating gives CASSLDRDRGYTF.

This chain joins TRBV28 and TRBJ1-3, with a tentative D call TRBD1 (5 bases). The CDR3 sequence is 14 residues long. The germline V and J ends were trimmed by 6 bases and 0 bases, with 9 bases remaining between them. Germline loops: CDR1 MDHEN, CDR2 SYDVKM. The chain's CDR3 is CASSPGGSGNTIYF. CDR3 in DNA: TGTGCCAGCAGCCCCGGGGGCTCTGGAAACACCATATATTTT.

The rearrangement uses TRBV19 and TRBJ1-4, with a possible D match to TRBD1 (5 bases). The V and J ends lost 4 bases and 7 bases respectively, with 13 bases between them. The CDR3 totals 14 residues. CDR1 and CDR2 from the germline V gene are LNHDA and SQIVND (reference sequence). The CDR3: CASSTPGVREKLFF. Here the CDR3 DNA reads TGTGCCAGTAGTACCCCGGGGGTTCGTGAAAAACTGTTTTTT.

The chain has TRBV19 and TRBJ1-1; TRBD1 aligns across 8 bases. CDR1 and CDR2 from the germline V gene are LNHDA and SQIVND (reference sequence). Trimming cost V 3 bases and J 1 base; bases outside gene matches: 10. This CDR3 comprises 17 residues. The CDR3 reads CASSIFRDRSQNTEAFF. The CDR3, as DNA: TGTGCCAGTAGTATTTTTAGGGACAGGTCACAGAACACTGAAGCTTTCTTT.